The 19 T cell receptor beta chains given below trace back to one sample, sequenced in a study of early T cells in non-severe SARS-CoV-2 infection. TCRdb called the 5' RACE reads again in MiXCR, with one record for every CDR3 protein. Among 80,000 or so distinct CDR3 sequences, more than 10% were seen once, and the ten largest hold roughly 3.6%. The specimen was whole blood. The receptors were gathered from an adult who was a healthcare worker with PCR-confirmed SARS-CoV-2 infection or an uninfected control (not recorded which).

This clonotype was recorded a few times. The rearrangement joins TRBV11-2 to TRBJ1-1, with D possibly being TRBD1 (6 bases). V lost 1 base and J lost 0, with 12 bases in between. The CDR3 extends over 16 amino acids. Germline CDR1 is SGHAT and CDR2 is FQNNGV. CDR3: CASSLVGGRMNTEAFF. CDR3 sequence (DNA): TGTGCCAGCAGCTTAGTGGGGGGGCGGATGAACACTGAAGCTTTCTTT.

This clonotype was detected ten times or more. J is TRBJ2-7 and V is TRBV11-1, with D possibly TRBD2 on 6 matching bases. Per the germline V gene, CDR1 is SGHAT and CDR2 is FQDESV (reference sequence). This CDR3 is 15 amino acids long. Trimming pared 4 bases from V and 2 bases from J, leaving 15 bases between. The chain's CDR3 is CASSSFPGATYEQYF. The CDR3 DNA sequence: TGTGCCAGCAGCTCCTTCCCGGGAGCCACCTACGAGCAGTACTTC.

This clonotype was found a few times. The rearrangement joins TRBV25-1 to TRBJ2-3; either TRBD1 or TRBD2 may fit D (5 bases each). The germline V and J ends were trimmed by 2 bases and 0 bases, with 9 bases remaining between them. The CDR3 contains 15 residues. Per the germline V gene, CDR1 is MGHDK and CDR2 is SYGVNS. The CDR3 reads CASSEGTFSTDTQYF. The CDR3 bases are TGTGCCAGCAGTGAAGGGACCTTTAGCACAGATACGCAGTATTTT.

The chain recombines TRBV29-1 with TRBJ1-2; D might be TRBD1 (5 bases). V was cut by 6 bases and J by 4 bases, with 18 bases left in between. CDR3 size: 14 residues. Looked up from germline, CDR1 is SQVTM and CDR2 is ANQGSEA. CDR3: CSVPGTSSGYGYTF. CDR3 DNA: TGCAGCGTCCCCGGGACCTCTTCGGGCTATGGCTACACCTTC.

The rearrangement uses TRBV7-8 and TRBJ2-3; 14 bases fit TRBD2. The CDR3 extends over 18 amino acids. After removal of 0 bases from V and 3 bases from J, the junction contained 5 bases not matched to a gene. In germline, CDR1 is SGHVS, CDR2 FQNEAQ. CDR3 DNA: TGTGCCAGCAGCTTAGCGGCTGGGACTAGCGGGAGTACAGATACGCAGTATTTT. Its translation is CASSLAAGTSGSTDTQYF.

V usage is TRBV2 and J usage is TRBJ2-3; the D is unclear. V lost 5 bases and J lost 6, with 12 bases in between. The CDR3 contains 13 residues. Germline loops: CDR1 SNHLY, CDR2 FYNNEI. For the CDR3, the DNA is TGTGCCAGCAGTCATGACCTCTCGGATACGCAGTATTTT. Translating it yields CASSHDLSDTQYF.

This sequence joins TRBV2 and TRBJ1-1; 7 bases are shared with TRBD1. This CDR3 spans 14 amino acids. Looked up from germline, CDR1 is SNHLY and CDR2 is FYNNEI. V lost 3 bases, J lost 3 bases, and 4 bases stayed unmatched. The DNA for the CDR3 is TGTGCCAGCAGTGACGACGACAGGGACACTGAAGCTTTCTTT. Residues: CASSDDDRDTEAFF. Full variable domain (outside the CDR3, taken from reference TRBV2 and TRBJ1-1): EPEVTQTPSHQVTQMGQEVILRCVPISNHLYFYWYRQILGQKVEFLVSFYNNEISEKSEIFDDQFSVERPDGSNFTLKIRSTKLEDSAMYFCASSDDDRDTEAFFGQGTRLTVV.

This clonotype was observed at least ten times. V gene TRBV11-1 combines with J gene TRBJ2-5; no definite D call. The CDR3 covers 16 residues. Germline CDR1 SGHAT, CDR2 FQDESV (reference sequence). Trimming cost V 1 base and J 0 bases, with 12 bases left between them. CDR3 sequence: CASSLVVDRYQETQYF. In DNA, the CDR3 is TGTGCCAGCAGCTTAGTCGTAGATCGGTACCAAGAGACCCAGTACTTC.

About this clonotype: One junction end disagrees with the germline gene, perhaps due to a read error. The chain joins TRBV25-1 to TRBJ2-7, with 12 positions matching TRBD1. Germline V gives CDR1 MGHDK, CDR2 SYGVNS. The CDR3 has 16 amino acids. CDR3 protein: CASSGTGGESNYGQYF. CDR3 in DNA: TGTGCCAGCTCCGGGACAGGGGGCGAAAGTAACTACGGGCAGTACTTC.

This sequence joins TRBV3-1 and TRBJ1-3; no reliable D call. The V end was cut by 4 bases, the J end by 5 bases, with 3 bases between. There are 11 residues in the CDR3. The V gene's germline CDR1 is LGHDT and CDR2 YNNKEL (reference sequence). As DNA, the CDR3 is TGTGCCAGCAGCCGTAGAAACACCATATATTTT. It codes for CASSRRNTIYF.

The table lists this clonotype with a few counts. The V call is TRBV5-4, the J call TRBJ2-7; D perhaps matches TRBD1 (5 bases). Germline V gene sequence: CDR1 SGHNT, CDR2 YYREEE (reference sequence). V gave up 1 base and J gave up 7 bases, with 15 bases separating them. This CDR3 has 14 amino acids. The CDR3 DNA reads TGTGCCAGCAGCTTGTGGACAAGGAGACGGGAGCAGTACTTC. It codes for CASSLWTRRREQYF.

There are a few counts of this clonotype. This could be a read error, since a much larger clone is one nucleotide away. J is TRBJ2-7 and V is TRBV18; TRBD1 might be the D (5 bases). Germline V gives CDR1 KGHSH, CDR2 LQKENI. The CDR3 contains 13 residues. The DNA for the CDR3 is TGTGGCAGCTCACCACCAGGGTCCTACGAGCAGTACTTC. Its translation: CGSSPPGSYEQYF.

Ten or more counts support this clonotype. The chain uses TRBV20-1 and TRBJ1-2; no reliable D call. The germline V and J ends were trimmed by 3 bases and 5 bases, with 7 bases remaining between them. The V gene's germline CDR1 is DFQATT and CDR2 SNEGSKA (reference sequence). The CDR3 totals 11 residues. As DNA, the CDR3 is TGCAGTGCTAGCCCAGCTTATGGCTACACCTTC. It translates to CSASPAYGYTF.

This clonotype showed up just a few times. The J gene is TRBJ2-7, the V gene TRBV20-1; weak D call: TRBD1 (6 bases). CDR3 length: 15 residues. Trimming removed 0 bases at V and 3 bases at J, with 15 bases between. Per the germline V gene, CDR1 is DFQATT and CDR2 is SNEGSKA (reference sequence). This CDR3 reads CSAREHPGQFYEQYF. CDR3 coding DNA: TGCAGTGCTAGAGAGCACCCCGGACAGTTCTACGAGCAGTACTTC.

This chain connects TRBV28 to TRBJ2-7; 9 bases fit TRBD1. The CDR3 consists of 15 residues. Trimming took 4 bases from V and 6 from J; bases not matched to a gene: 10. The germline V gene encodes CDR1 MDHEN and CDR2 SYDVKM. CDR3 nucleotide sequence: TGTGCCAGCAGTTCCCCCTCCGGGACAGGGCGCGAGCAGTACTTC. This gives the protein CASSSPSGTGREQYF.

Ten or more counts support this clonotype. The chain uses TRBV7-9 and TRBJ2-1, with 8 bases matching TRBD2. In germline, CDR1 is SEHNR, CDR2 FQNEAQ (reference sequence). The J segment lost 5 bases and the V segment lost 2 bases, leaving 5 bases of the junction unmatched. CDR3 length: 15 amino acids. CDR3 protein: CASSLQAGVHNEQFF. The CDR3 DNA sequence: TGTGCCAGCAGCTTACAAGCGGGAGTACACAATGAGCAGTTCTTC.

This clonotype occurred a few times. The rearrangement uses TRBV7-9 and TRBJ1-6, with D uncertain. The germline V gene has CDR1 SEHNR and CDR2 FQNEAQ (reference sequence). Between the trimmed V and J ends, which lost 2 bases and 6 bases, there was a span of 20 bases. The CDR3 loop spans 18 amino acids. The CDR3 region is CASSLKSVGPSGNSPLHF. The CDR3 DNA is TGTGCCAGCAGCTTAAAGAGTGTCGGACCCTCCGGTAATTCACCCCTCCACTTT. Combining the CDR3 with reference TRBV7-9 and TRBJ1-6 gives the whole variable domain DTGVSQNPRHKITKRGQNVTFRCDPISEHNRLYWYRQTLGQGPEFLTYFQNEAQLEKSRLLSDRFSAERPKGSFSTLEIQRTEQGDSAMYLCASSLKSVGPSGNSPLHFGNGTRLTVT.

This clonotype was seen many times. This chain joins TRBV12-3 or TRBV12-4 and TRBJ1-6; the D gene is possibly TRBD1 (5 bases). The CDR3 runs 16 residues. V gave up 3 bases and J gave up 0 bases, with 9 bases separating them. CDR3 amino acids: CASSLSGSSYNSPLHF. CDR3 bases: TGTGCCAGCAGTTTGTCAGGGAGCTCCTATAATTCACCCCTCCACTTT.

This clonotype was observed a few times. V is TRBV18 and J is TRBJ2-7; 8 bases are a match to TRBD1. CDR1 and CDR2 from the germline V gene are KGHSH and LQKENI. This CDR3 region has 14 residues. V lost 6 bases, J lost 3 bases, and 7 bases stayed unmatched. The CDR3 protein is CASSSQGQGYEQYF. The CDR3 nucleotides are TGTGCCAGCTCGTCTCAAGGACAGGGCTACGAGCAGTACTTC.